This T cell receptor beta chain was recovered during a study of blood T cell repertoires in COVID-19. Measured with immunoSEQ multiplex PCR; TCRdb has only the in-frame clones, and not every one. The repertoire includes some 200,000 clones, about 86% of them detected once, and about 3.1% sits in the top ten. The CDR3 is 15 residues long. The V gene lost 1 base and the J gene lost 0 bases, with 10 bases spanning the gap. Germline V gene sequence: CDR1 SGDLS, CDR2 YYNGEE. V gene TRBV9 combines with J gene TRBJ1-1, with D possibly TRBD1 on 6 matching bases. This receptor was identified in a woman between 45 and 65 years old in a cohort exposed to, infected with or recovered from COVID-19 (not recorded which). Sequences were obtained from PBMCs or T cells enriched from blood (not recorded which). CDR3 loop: CASSVQDSMNTEAFF. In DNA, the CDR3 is TGTGCCAGCAGCGTACAGGACAGCATGAACACTGAAGCTTTCTTT.